This passage covers 8 T cell receptor beta chains from one sample sequenced in a study of blood T cell repertoires in COVID-19. Profiled with immunoSEQ multiplex PCR; TCRdb holds only in-frame clones, not every one. Of roughly 320,000 clones in the sample, just under 90% were seen once. The sequenced material came from peripheral blood. The receptors were gathered from a woman between 50 and 59 years old with COVID-19, enrolled during active disease.

The V call is TRBV6-5, the J call TRBJ1-1, with 12 bases fitting TRBD1. The germline gives CDR1 MNHEY, CDR2 SVGAGI. This CDR3 region has 13 residues. V dropped 5 bases and J dropped 12; count of bases not matched to a gene: 7. CDR3 region: CASSNPGQGASFF. The CDR3, as DNA: TGTGCCAGCAGTAATCCGGGACAGGGGGCATCTTTCTTT.

The chain has TRBV4-1 and TRBJ1-5; 7 bases map to TRBD1. Germline values: CDR1 MGHRA, CDR2 YSYEKL. This CDR3 contains 19 residues. Germline trimming cut 0 bases from V and 4 bases from J; bases unmatched to any gene: 15. CDR3 sequence reads: CASSQERQGESRRNQPQHF. CDR3 sequence (DNA): TGCGCCAGCAGCCAAGAAAGGCAGGGGGAGTCTCGCAGGAATCAGCCCCAGCATTTT.

The chain recombines TRBV6-5 with TRBJ1-1, with TRBD1 as a possible D gene (5 bases). Germline-derived CDR1 and CDR2 are MNHEY and SVGAGI. The ends were cut back, 0 bases at V and 6 bases at J, with 8 bases in the middle. The CDR3 is made up of 13 amino acids. This chain's CDR3 is CASSYSGHSEAFF. DNA of the CDR3: TGTGCCAGCAGTTACTCCGGACACTCTGAAGCTTTCTTT.

The chain is built from TRBV7-9 and TRBJ1-6; D possibly corresponds to TRBD1 (5 bases). Trimming cost V 2 bases and J 6 bases, with 11 bases left between them. The length of the CDR3 is 15 residues. CDR1 is SEHNR, CDR2 FQNEAQ, per germline (reference sequence). CDR3 in amino acids: CASSLSGGSNSPLHF. CDR3 in DNA: TGTGCCAGCAGCTTATCCGGGGGGAGTAATTCACCCCTCCACTTT.

V gene TRBV21-1 combines with J gene TRBJ2-1; TRBD2 is the table's D call and was not checked against the DNA. TRBV21-1 is a known pseudogene. This CDR3 is 18 amino acids long. Here the CDR3 reads CASSKEVGLAEVNNEQFF. The CDR3 region has the DNA TGTGCCAGCAGCAAAGAGGTGGGGCTAGCGGAGGTTAACAATGAGCAGTTCTTC.

The V call is TRBV6-5, the J call TRBJ1-1; the D gene is possibly TRBD1 (5 bases). The V end was cut by 10 bases, the J end by 0 bases, with 9 bases between. The CDR3 consists of 12 residues. The germline gives CDR1 MNHEY, CDR2 SVGAGI. The CDR3 DNA follows: TGTGCCACCCGGGGGGTGAACACTGAAGCTTTCTTT. This encodes CATRGVNTEAFF.

This rearrangement joins TRBV5-1 to TRBJ2-1; 9 bases match TRBD2. The V and J ends lost 4 bases and 5 bases, in that order; junction bases with no gene match: 7. Germline CDR1 SGHRS, CDR2 YFSETQ. The CDR3 is 15 residues long. CDR3: CASSTPGLAHNEQFF. The CDR3 coding sequence is TGCGCCAGCAGCACGCCGGGACTAGCTCACAATGAGCAGTTCTTC. Filled out from reference TRBV5-1 and TRBJ2-1, the complete variable domain reads KAGVTQTPRYLIKTRGQQVTLSCSPISGHRSVSWYQQTPGQGLQFLFEYFSETQRNKGNFPGRFSGRQFSNSRSEMNVSTLELGDSALYLCASSTPGLAHNEQFFGPGTRLTVL.

The rearrangement links TRBV2 to TRBJ1-6; possibly TRBD1 for D (5 bases). Germline CDR1 SNHLY, CDR2 FYNNEI. The CDR3 loop spans 18 amino acids. Trimming shortened V by 7 bases and J by 0 bases, and 19 bases separated the two germline ends. In nucleotides, the CDR3 is TGTGCCAGCAAACGGCAGGGCCAACGTAGCTCCTATAATTCACCCCTCCACTTT. It encodes CASKRQGQRSSYNSPLHF.